This T cell receptor beta chain was captured in a study of T cell changes during pregnancy in multiple sclerosis. The repertoire was sequenced with immunoSEQ multiplex PCR; TCRdb's copy has only in-frame clones and lacks some. Among about 59,000 clones listed, 80% to 95% were seen once. The sample in question was CD4+ T cells from peripheral blood mononuclear cells, obtained before pregnancy. The TCR comes from a female donor with multiple sclerosis, enrolled in a pregnancy study.

The CDR3 DNA sequence: TGTGCCAGCAGTTTATGGTCAGGGGGGTCCCAAGAGACCCAGTACTTC. This translates into CASSLWSGGSQETQYF. The chain combines TRBV28 with TRBJ2-5; perhaps TRBD1 as D (7 bases). Germline lookup yields CDR1 MDHEN and CDR2 SYDVKM. V was clipped by 0 bases and J by 1 base, with 12 bases between them. This CDR3 is 16 amino acids long.